This record looks at one TCR beta chain sequence and its context. The entry originates in a study of shared T cell receptors in the human thymus. Sequencing used immunoSEQ multiplex PCR; TCRdb keeps in-frame clones, though not all of them. The sample comprises under 850,000 clones, around 87% of which are singletons, and about 0.01% rests with the top ten. A further study also used this sample, focusing on human thymus T cells. As that report states: The study used thymus tissue resected during corrective heart surgery.

Material: thymocytes. This clonotype was obtained from a boy under two years old with a congenital heart defect.

In DNA form, the CDR3 reads TGCGCCAGCACCCCCAAGGGGCTAGCGGGGGGCACCATTCAGTACTTC. Translation: CASTPKGLAGGTIQYF. This chain connects TRBV10-2 to TRBJ2-4, with TRBD2 matching 11 bases. Trimming cost V 7 bases and J 9 bases; bases outside gene matches: 14. Per germline, CDR1 WSHSY and CDR2 SAAADI. CDR3 length: 16 amino acids.